A selection of T cell receptor beta chains follows, all from one sample in a study of blood T cell repertoires in COVID-19. Sequencing used immunoSEQ multiplex PCR; TCRdb keeps in-frame clones, though not all of them. The sample yields hundreds of thousands of clones, around 89% seen once. Material for sequencing was PBMCs or T cells enriched from blood (not recorded which). All receptors derive from a man in his forties who had recovered from COVID-19. Both conserved end residues are part of each CDR3. The D gene is left open where the match is weak. Clone size, where shown, is once, few, many, or a class for clones that have expanded.

>NA|TRBJ1-2|TRBD1|TRBV6-4
CASSENRGRGYGYTF
TGTGCCAGCAGTGAGAACAGGGGGCGAGGCTATGGCTACACCTTC
>NA|TRBJ2-3|NA|TRBV7-9
CASSVGTSWDTQYF
TGTGCCAGCAGCGTAGGAACTAGCTGGGATACGCAGTATTTT
>NA|TRBJ2-5|TRBD2|TRBV27
CASSPGGSGRGVLLETQYF
TGTGCCAGCAGTCCGGGGGGCTCAGGGCGGGGGGTTTTATTGGAGACCCAGTACTTC
>NA|TRBJ2-7|NA|TRBV28
CASDTGNDYEQYF
TGTGCCAGCGATACAGGTAATGACTACGAGCAGTACTTC
>NA|TRBJ2-1|TRBD2|TRBV29-1
CSVDPSGRINEQFF
TGCAGCGTTGACCCAAGCGGGAGGATCAATGAGCAGTTCTTC
>NA|TRBJ1-2|TRBD1|TRBV5-1
CASSLEPSGQGAYGYTF
TGCGCCAGCAGCTTGGAACCCTCCGGACAGGGGGCTTATGGCTACACCTTC
>NA|TRBJ1-1|TRBD1|TRBV25-1
CASSGTGGARVWQAFF
TGTGCCAGCAGTGGCACAGGGGGGGCACGGGTGTGGCAAGCTTTCTTT
>NA|TRBJ2-3|NA|TRBV6-5
CASSYSHGETQYF
TGTGCCAGCAGTTACTCCCATGGGGAGACGCAGTATTTT
>NA|TRBJ2-7|TRBD2|TRBV28
CASREPRLAGAMIYEQYF
TGTGCCAGCAGAGAACCCAGACTAGCGGGAGCTATGATTTACGAGCAGTACTTC
>NA|TRBJ1-2|NA|TRBV19
CASRILGGDNYGYTF
TGTGCCAGTAGAATCTTGGGGGGGGACAACTATGGCTACACCTTC
>few|TRBJ2-7|NA|TRBV5-6
CASSLGGRPYEQYF
TGTGCCAGCAGCTTGGGCGGGCGGCCCTACGAGCAGTACTTC
>NA|TRBJ1-5|NA|TRBV27
CASSLVSSRNQPQHF
TGTGCCAGCAGTTTAGTGTCGTCTCGCAATCAGCCCCAGCATTTT
>NA|TRBJ2-1|NA|TRBV6-5
CASILDHYNEQFF
TGTGCCAGCATCCTAGACCACTACAATGAGCAGTTCTTC
>NA|TRBJ1-5|NA|TRBV5-1
CASSLGRGQPQHF
TGCGCCAGCAGCTTGGGGCGGGGTCAGCCCCAGCATTTT
>few|TRBJ1-2|NA|TRBV11-2
CASSLDPSRGLDYGYTF
TGTGCCAGCAGCTTAGACCCCAGCAGGGGCTTAGACTATGGCTACACCTTC
>NA|TRBJ1-5|NA|TRBV6-5
CASSYSFSQPQHF
TGTGCCAGCAGTTACTCCTTTTCTCAGCCCCAGCATTTT
>NA|TRBJ2-1|TRBD2|TRBV9
CASSVRSGSGNEQFF
TGTGCCAGCAGCGTACGGAGCGGGAGTGGCAATGAGCAGTTCTTC
>NA|TRBJ2-7|TRBD2|TRBV19
CASSPMRGSYEQYF
TGTGCCAGTAGTCCCATGCGGGGGAGCTACGAGCAGTACTTC
>NA|TRBJ1-4|NA|TRBV28
CASSNARGTNEKLFF
TGTGCCAGCAGTAACGCCCGAGGGACTAATGAAAAACTGTTTTTT
>few|TRBJ1-5|TRBD1|TRBV2
CASRGQSTGNQPQHF
TGTGCCAGCAGGGGACAGTCAACAGGCAATCAGCCCCAGCATTTT
>NA|TRBJ2-7|NA|TRBV12-3/TRBV12-4
CASSFGHRYEQYF
TGTGCCAGCAGTTTCGGACATAGGTACGAGCAGTACTTC
>NA|TRBJ2-7|TRBD1|TRBV7-9
CASSPRTGDYEQYF
TGTGCCAGCAGCCCTAGGACAGGGGACTACGAGCAGTACTTC
>NA|TRBJ1-4|TRBD1|TRBV15
CATGVAGGEKLFF
TGTGCCACAGGAGTGGCAGGGGGGGAAAAACTGTTTTTT
>NA|TRBJ1-1|TRBD1|TRBV29-1
CSVVGQGRSFWDTEAFF
TGCAGCGTAGTAGGACAGGGAAGATCCTTTTGGGACACTGAAGCTTTCTTT
>NA|TRBJ1-6|TRBD1|TRBV2
CASSGTGVAYNSPLHF
TGTGCCAGCAGTGGGACAGGGGTGGCCTATAATTCACCCCTCCACTTT
>NA|TRBJ2-3|TRBD2|TRBV5-1
CASSLATSGGPTDTQYF
TGCGCCAGCAGCTTGGCTACTAGCGGGGGTCCCACAGATACGCAGTATTTT
>NA|TRBJ1-3|TRBD1|TRBV9
CASSTTEGQYSGNTIYF
TGTGCCAGCAGCACCACCGAGGGACAGTACTCTGGAAACACCATATATTTT
>NA|TRBJ2-7|TRBD1|TRBV6-5
CASSLGQGESYEQYF
TGTGCCAGCAGTCTGGGACAGGGGGAATCCTACGAGCAGTACTTC
>NA|TRBJ1-4|NA|TRBV7-2
CASSLDFTGFNEKLFF
TGTGCCAGCAGCTTAGATTTTACGGGTTTCAATGAAAAACTGTTTTTT
>NA|TRBJ2-6|NA|TRBV29-1
CSAGSFSVSGANVLTF
TGCAGTGCAGGTTCCTTTTCCGTCTCTGGGGCCAACGTCCTGACTTTC
>few|TRBJ2-2|NA|TRBV7-3
CASSLNPGVAGTGELFF
TGTGCCAGCAGCTTAAATCCAGGGGTGGCGGGTACCGGGGAGCTGTTTTTT
>once|TRBJ2-2|NA|TRBV30
CAWTGVGTGELFF
TGTGCCTGGACGGGGGTAGGCACCGGGGAGCTGTTTTTT
>NA|TRBJ2-1|TRBD2|TRBV9
CASSVDGTSDLSYNEQFF
TGTGCCAGCAGCGTAGACGGGACTAGCGATCTCTCCTACAATGAGCAGTTCTTC
>NA|TRBJ2-7|NA|TRBV18
CASSPNPDSYEQYF
TGTGCCAGCTCACCGAACCCGGACAGCTACGAGCAGTACTTC
>NA|TRBJ1-1|NA|TRBV29-1
CSVSETGSTEAFF
TGCAGCGTCTCGGAAACGGGGTCCACTGAAGCTTTCTTT
>NA|TRBJ2-1|NA|TRBV18
CASSPRLDSMNEQFF
TGTGCCAGCTCACCACGGCTGGACAGTATGAATGAGCAGTTCTTC
>NA|TRBJ2-5|NA|TRBV11-3
CASSLDSFTSRFETQYF
TGTGCCAGCAGCTTAGATAGTTTTACTAGTCGGTTTGAGACCCAGTACTTC
>once|TRBJ2-4|NA|TRBV30
CAWSAYWGSGAKNIQYF
TGTGCCTGGAGTGCTTATTGGGGGAGCGGGGCCAAAAACATTCAGTACTTC
>NA|TRBJ2-1|NA|TRBV7-9
CASSPRGTSYNEQFF
TGTGCCAGCAGCCCCCGGGGGACGTCCTACAATGAGCAGTTCTTC
>NA|TRBJ2-7|TRBD2|TRBV6-2/TRBV6-3
CASSVPGLDAYEQYF
TGTGCCAGCAGTGTACCGGGACTAGACGCCTACGAGCAGTACTTC
>NA|TRBJ2-1|TRBD2|TRBV7-9
CASSNPTSGAYNEQFF
TGTGCCAGCAGCAACCCGACTAGCGGAGCCTACAATGAGCAGTTCTTC
>NA|TRBJ1-1|TRBD1|TRBV6-2/TRBV6-3
CASSYGTGNTEAFF
TGTGCCAGCAGTTACGGGACAGGGAACACTGAAGCTTTCTTT
>NA|TRBJ1-1|NA|TRBV11-3
CASSRDPGGVTEAFF
TGTGCCAGCAGCCGAGATCCGGGGGGGGTGACTGAAGCTTTCTTT
>NA|TRBJ2-2|NA|TRBV19
CASSLQGGNTGELFF
TGTGCCAGTAGTCTCCAGGGGGGGAACACCGGGGAGCTGTTTTTT
>NA|TRBJ1-4|TRBD1|TRBV25-1
CASSADEGAGEKLFF
TGTGCCAGCAGTGCTGACGAGGGGGCAGGGGAAAAACTGTTTTTT
>once|TRBJ2-3|NA|TRBV14
CASSRTEGPDTQYF
TGTGCCAGCAGCCGGACAGAGGGTCCAGATACGCAGTATTTT
>few|TRBJ2-1|NA|TRBV19
CASSPDYFNEQFF
TGTGCCAGTAGCCCGGACTATTTCAATGAGCAGTTCTTC
>NA|TRBJ1-2|NA|TRBV27
CASSFTGNYGYTF
TGTGCCAGCAGTTTCACAGGGAACTATGGCTACACCTTC
>few|TRBJ2-7|TRBD2|TRBV28
CASTMGGNAYEQYF
TGTGCCAGCACCATGGGAGGGAATGCCTACGAGCAGTACTTC
>once|TRBJ2-1|NA|TRBV30
CAWSKNQGPSSYNEQFF
TGTGCCTGGAGCAAAAATCAGGGTCCGAGCTCCTACAATGAGCAGTTCTTC
>NA|TRBJ2-2|NA|TRBV27
CASSLYGSTRGELFF
TGTGCCAGCAGTTTATATGGGAGTACTAGAGGGGAGCTGTTTTTT
>NA|TRBJ2-2|NA|TRBV19
CASSIGSTGELFF
TGTGCCAGTAGTATAGGTTCTACCGGGGAGCTGTTTTTT
>NA|TRBJ2-7|TRBD1|TRBV15
CATSRDYMGQSYEQYF
TGTGCCACCAGCAGAGATTATATGGGACAGTCCTACGAGCAGTACTTC
>NA|TRBJ2-1|NA|TRBV6-1
CASSEGRSPYNEQFF
TGTGCCAGCAGTGAAGGGAGGTCCCCATACAATGAGCAGTTCTTC
>NA|TRBJ2-1|NA|TRBV5-1
CASSEIQISSYNEQFF
TGCGCCAGCAGCGAGATACAGATTTCGTCCTACAATGAGCAGTTCTTC
>NA|TRBJ2-1|TRBD1|TRBV5-1
CASSLGGQDYNEQFF
TGCGCCAGCAGCTTGGGGGGACAGGACTACAATGAGCAGTTCTTC
>once|TRBJ2-7|TRBD1|TRBV4-2
CASSQADRGAYEQYF
TGTGCCAGCAGCCAAGCGGACAGGGGCGCCTACGAGCAGTACTTC
>once|TRBJ2-7|TRBD2|TRBV28
CASTEGGPFEQYF
TGTGCCAGCACTGAGGGAGGGCCCTTCGAGCAGTACTTC
>NA|TRBJ2-1|TRBD1|TRBV25-1
CASSWTGSSYNEQFF
TGTGCCAGCTCCTGGACAGGGAGCTCCTACAATGAGCAGTTCTTC